The source of this T cell receptor beta chain is a study of T cell responses to AZD1222 COVID-19 vaccine. This clone was observed a single time. The V end lost 3 bases, the J end lost 2 bases, and 11 bases lay between the germline ends. The CDR3 runs 15 residues. CDR1 is LNHDA and CDR2 is SQIVND in the germline V gene (reference sequence). Here immunoSEQ multiplex PCR was the method, and the copy in TCRdb shows in-frame clones only, minus some. This table holds more than 150,000 clones, 85% to 90% found once. The source of this sequence is an adult in good health. The chain employs TRBV19 and TRBJ1-5; D unresolved. This sample comprised peripheral blood, obtained on day 0 of AZD1222 vaccination. The CDR3 nucleotides are TGTGCCAGTAGTATTAATCCGGGAGGCAATCAGCCCCAGCATTTT. It encodes CASSINPGGNQPQHF.